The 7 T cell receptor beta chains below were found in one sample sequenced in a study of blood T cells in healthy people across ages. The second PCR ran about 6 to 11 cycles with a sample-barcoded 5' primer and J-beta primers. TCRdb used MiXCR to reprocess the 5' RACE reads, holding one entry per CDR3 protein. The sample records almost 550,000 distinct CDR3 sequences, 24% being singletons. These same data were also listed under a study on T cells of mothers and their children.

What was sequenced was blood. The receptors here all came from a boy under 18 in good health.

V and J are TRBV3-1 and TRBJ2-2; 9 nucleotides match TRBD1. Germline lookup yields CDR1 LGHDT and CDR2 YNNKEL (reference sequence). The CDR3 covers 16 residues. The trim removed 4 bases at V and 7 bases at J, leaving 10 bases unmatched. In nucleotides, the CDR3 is TGTGCCAGCAGCCCACTTGGGACAGGGACGGACGGGGAGCTGTTTTTT. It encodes CASSPLGTGTDGELFF. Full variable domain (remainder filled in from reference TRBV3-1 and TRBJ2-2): DTAVSQTPKYLVTQMGNDKSIKCEQNLGHDTMYWYKQDSKKFLKIMFSYNNKELIINETVPNRFSPKSPDKAHLNLHINSLELGDSAVYFCASSPLGTGTDGELFFGEGSRLTVL.

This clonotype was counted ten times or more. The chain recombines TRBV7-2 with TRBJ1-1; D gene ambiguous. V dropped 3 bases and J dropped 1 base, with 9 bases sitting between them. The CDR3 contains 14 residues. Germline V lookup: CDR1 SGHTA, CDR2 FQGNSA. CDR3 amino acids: CASSFELRNTEAFF. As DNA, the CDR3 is TGTGCCAGCAGCTTCGAGTTGCGGAACACTGAAGCTTTCTTT.

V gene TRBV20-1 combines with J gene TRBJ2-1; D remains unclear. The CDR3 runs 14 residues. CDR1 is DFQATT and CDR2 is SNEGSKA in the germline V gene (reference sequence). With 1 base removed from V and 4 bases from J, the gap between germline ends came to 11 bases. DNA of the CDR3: TGCAGTGCTAGAGGACCCCCACAGTACAATGAGCAGTTCTTC. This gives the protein CSARGPPQYNEQFF.

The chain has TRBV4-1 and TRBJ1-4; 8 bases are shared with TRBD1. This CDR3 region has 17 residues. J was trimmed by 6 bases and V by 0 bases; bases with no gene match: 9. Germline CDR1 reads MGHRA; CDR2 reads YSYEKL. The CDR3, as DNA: TGCGCCAGCAGCCAAGAGGGGACAGGAGTAAGGGATGAAAAACTGTTTTTT. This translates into CASSQEGTGVRDEKLFF.

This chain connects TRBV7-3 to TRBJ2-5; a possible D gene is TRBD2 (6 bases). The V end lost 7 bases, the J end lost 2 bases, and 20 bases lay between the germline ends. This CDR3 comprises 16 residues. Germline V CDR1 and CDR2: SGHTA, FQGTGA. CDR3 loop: CASTRGLATTQETQYF. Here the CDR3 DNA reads TGTGCCAGCACCCGCGGGCTAGCGACTACTCAAGAGACCCAGTACTTC.

The CDR3 protein is CASKIFRDRAYEQYF. CDR3 bases: TGTGCCAGCAAAATTTTCCGGGACAGGGCCTACGAGCAGTACTTC. The gene calls are TRBV6-2 or TRBV6-3 and TRBJ2-7; 9 bases agree with TRBD1. This CDR3 has 15 amino acids. In germline, CDR1 is MNHEY, CDR2 SVGEGT. V lost 7 bases and J lost 2; bases outside the gene matches: 9.

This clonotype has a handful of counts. CDR3 sequence: CASSLPGGEKLFF. For the CDR3, the DNA is TGTGCCAGCAGCCTCCCTGGAGGGGAAAAACTGTTTTTT. The V gene is TRBV7-9, the J gene TRBJ1-4; no definite D call. The CDR3 is made up of 13 amino acids. Trimming shortened V by 5 bases and J by 8 bases, and 12 bases separated the two germline ends. CDR1 and CDR2 from the germline V gene are SEHNR and FQNEAQ (reference sequence).